Sequencing of this T cell receptor beta chain was carried out in a study of T cell responses to AZD1222 COVID-19 vaccine. The overall study: Second-dose timings of about 4 or about 12 weeks were pooled.

Study-wide results and caveats: After the peak T cell response, and only then, were repertoires sampled. Reportedly, close to half of spike-specific TCRs are directed against unmutated variant regions. Females made up more of the donors, who were largely white British, and clonal diversity may have come out too low.

Points on this clone: The antigen is undetermined. The same CDR3 also results from other DNA sequences found in this sample.

The data were produced by immunoSEQ multiplex PCR, yet TCRdb's version contains in-frame clones alone and is incomplete. The sample contains about 98,000 clones, about 88% of which appear only once. The CDR3 runs 12 residues. From germline, CDR1 is MNHEY and CDR2 SMNVEV (reference sequence). V lost 6 bases and J lost 3, with 5 bases in between. The sequence was obtained from an adult in good health. Source: peripheral blood, taken on day 0 of AZD1222 vaccination. This sequence joins TRBV27 and TRBJ2-2; D possibly matches TRBD1 or TRBD2 (5 bases each). The CDR3 coding sequence is TGTGCCAGCAGGGGGGACACCGGGGAGCTGTTTTTT. This gives the protein CASRGDTGELFF.